These 17 T cell receptor beta chains came from one sample sequenced in a study of Tregs in tolerant kidney transplant recipients. TCRdb's table, derived via immunoSEQ multiplex PCR, lists solely in-frame clones and lacks some. The sample yields 100,000 to 150,000 clones, roughly nine tenths seen once. Material: CD4+ T cells from blood. The receptors derive from a human donor in good health.

The genes are TRBV6-5 and TRBJ2-7; D is possibly TRBD1 or TRBD2 (7 bases each). The CDR3 has 16 amino acids. Germline assignment: CDR1 MNHEY and CDR2 SVGAGI. V lost 2 bases, J lost 6 bases, and 20 bases lay in between. CDR3 sequence reads: CASSYHLRGGEGEQYF. Written as DNA, the CDR3 is TGTGCCAGCAGTTACCACCTCAGGGGGGGGGAGGGCGAGCAGTACTTC.

The chain couples TRBV7-9 to TRBJ1-2, with a weak D call TRBD1 (6 bases). Per germline, CDR1 SEHNR and CDR2 FQNEAQ (reference sequence). Trimming stripped 0 bases from V and 8 bases from J, with 16 bases between. The CDR3 is made up of 15 amino acids. CDR3 protein: CASSLALGARGGYTF. DNA of the CDR3: TGTGCCAGCAGCTTAGCGCTGGGGGCGCGGGGAGGCTACACCTTC. The full variable domain, completed using reference TRBV7-9 and TRBJ1-2, is DTGVSQNPRHKITKRGQNVTFRCDPISEHNRLYWYRQTLGQGPEFLTYFQNEAQLEKSRLLSDRFSAERPKGSFSTLEIQRTEQGDSAMYLCASSLALGARGGYTFGSGTRLTVV.

The genes are TRBV21-1 and TRBJ1-5; the table assigns TRBD1, which was not confirmed against the DNA. TRBV21-1 is a listed pseudogene. The CDR3 runs to 18 residues. The CDR3 loop is CASSPQGFGSNSNQPQHF. The CDR3 nucleotides are TGTGCCAGCAGCCCACAGGGTTTTGGGTCCAATAGCAATCAGCCCCAGCATTTT.

The V and J genes are TRBV18 and TRBJ2-3, with D uncertain. With 3 bases removed from V and 1 base from J, the gap between germline ends came to 8 bases. This CDR3 has 14 amino acids. Per germline, CDR1 KGHSH and CDR2 LQKENI. The CDR3 coding sequence is TGTGCCAGCTCACCTCCGTCTGGCACAGATACGCAGTATTTT. Protein product: CASSPPSGTDTQYF.

V and J are TRBV5-1 and TRBJ2-3; 16 bases line up with TRBD2. Per germline, CDR1 SGHRS and CDR2 YFSETQ. The V and J ends lost 4 bases and 0 bases, in that order; junction bases with no gene match: 5. The CDR3 is 18 amino acids. The CDR3 coding sequence is TGCGCCAGCAGCCCGGGACTAGCGGGGGGGACGAGCACAGATACGCAGTATTTT. Translating gives CASSPGLAGGTSTDTQYF.

The genes are TRBV25-1 and TRBJ2-1, with 15 bases identical to TRBD2. The ends lost 2 bases at V and 9 bases at J; junction bases unmatched: 2. The CDR3 is 15 amino acids. Germline CDR1 reads MGHDK; CDR2 reads SYGVNS. DNA for the CDR3: TGTGCCAGCAGTGAACGGACTAGCGGGAGGGGTGAGCAGTTCTTC. Translated: CASSERTSGRGEQFF.

The chain combines TRBV27 with TRBJ2-1, with 12 bases matching TRBD2. CDR1 MNHEY and CDR2 SMNVEV come from the germline V gene (reference sequence). CDR3 length: 15 residues. The ends lost 3 bases at V and 7 bases at J; junction bases unmatched: 4. In nucleotides, the CDR3 is TGTGCCAGCAGTTTTCAAGGACTAGCGGGGAATGAGCAGTTCTTC. It is translated as CASSFQGLAGNEQFF.

V and J are TRBV19 and TRBJ1-2; D uncertain. Germline CDR1 and CDR2: LNHDA and SQIVND (reference sequence). V lost 2 bases and J lost 4, with 11 bases in between. The CDR3 consists of 14 residues. The CDR3 DNA sequence: TGTGCCAGTAGTATATCTGTCAGGACCTATGGCTACACCTTC. Its translation is CASSISVRTYGYTF. Full variable domain (rest looked up from reference TRBV19 and TRBJ1-2): DGGITQSPKYLFRKEGQNVTLSCEQNLNHDAMYWYRQDPGQGLRLIYYSQIVNDFQKGDIAEGYSVSREKKESFPLTVTSAQKNPTAFYLCASSISVRTYGYTFGSGTRLTVV.

V gene TRBV19 combines with J gene TRBJ1-4; TRBD1 is a possible D gene (5 bases). The CDR3 sequence is 15 residues long. The V gene's germline CDR1 is LNHDA and CDR2 SQIVND (reference sequence). The ends were cut back, 4 bases at V and 2 bases at J, with 11 bases in the middle. DNA for the CDR3: TGTGCCAGTAGTACCGACAGTCGTACTAATGAAAAACTGTTTTTT. Translating gives CASSTDSRTNEKLFF.

The genes are TRBV27 and TRBJ2-3, with 14 bases matching TRBD2. Germline V gene sequence: CDR1 MNHEY, CDR2 SMNVEV (reference sequence). The CDR3 covers 15 residues. V lost 10 bases to trimming and J lost 5 bases; unmatched junction nucleotides: 8. The DNA for the CDR3 is TGTGCCACCCGGACTAGCGGGAGGTGGGGAGATACGCAGTATTTT. Amino acids: CATRTSGRWGDTQYF.

The chain joins TRBV19 to TRBJ1-5; the D is unclear. CDR1 LNHDA and CDR2 SQIVND come from the germline V gene (reference sequence). This CDR3 is built from 15 residues. V gave up 0 bases and J gave up 4 bases, with 10 bases separating them. The CDR3 DNA reads TGTGCCAGTAGTATAGAAGGCCATATGAATCAGCCCCAGCATTTT. Translation gives CASSIEGHMNQPQHF.

The chain carries TRBV5-4 and TRBJ2-7; TRBD1 agrees at 8 bases. Germline trimming cut 4 bases from V and 9 bases from J; bases unmatched to any gene: 9. This CDR3 has 13 residues. Germline CDR1 and CDR2: SGHNT and YYREEE (reference sequence). This CDR3 reads CASSSRDRNVQYF. CDR3 sequence (DNA): TGTGCCAGCAGCAGCCGGGACAGGAACGTGCAGTACTTC.

The V gene is TRBV9, the J gene TRBJ2-2, with D hard to call. Trimming took off 10 bases at V and 2 bases at J, with 6 bases between the two ends. Per the germline V gene, CDR1 is SGDLS and CDR2 is YYNGEE. This CDR3 contains 11 residues. The chain's CDR3 is CALRNTGELFF. The DNA for the CDR3 is TGTGCCTTGCGCAACACCGGGGAGCTGTTTTTT.

The chain recombines TRBV7-2 with TRBJ2-1; TRBD1 matches 12 bases. Germline CDR1 is SGHTA and CDR2 is FQGNSA. J gave up 8 bases and V 7 bases, and 9 bases lay outside the gene matches. The CDR3 runs 15 residues. CDR3 bases: TGTGCCAGCAAGAAATCGGGACAGGGGGCCTATGAGCAGTTCTTC. The encoded protein is CASKKSGQGAYEQFF. The entire variable domain, with the rest obtained from reference TRBV7-2 and TRBJ2-1, is as follows: GAGVSQSPSNKVTEKGKDVELRCDPISGHTALYWYRQSLGQGLEFLIYFQGNSAPDKSGLPSDRFSAERTGGSVSTLTIQRTQQEDSAVYLCASKKSGQGAYEQFFGPGTRLTVL.

The rearrangement joins TRBV6-1 to TRBJ2-5; D gene uncertain. Germline CDR1 MNHNS, CDR2 SASEGT. CDR3 length equals 13 residues. The germline V and J ends were trimmed by 8 bases and 1 base, with 11 bases remaining between them. CDR3 in amino acids: CASARRPQETQYF. Written as DNA, the CDR3 is TGTGCCAGCGCTCGTAGGCCCCAAGAGACCCAGTACTTC.

In this sample, this clone turned up once. The chain combines TRBV27 with TRBJ1-3; 8 bases align to TRBD1. This CDR3 has 17 residues. Germline V gene data show CDR1 as MNHEY and CDR2 as SMNVEV (reference sequence). V was pared by 4 bases and J by 4 bases, with 12 bases of the junction left unmatched. CDR3 nucleotides: TGTGCCAGCAGTTCCGCCTGGGGCAGGGGGCGCGGAAACACCATATATTTT. It codes for CASSSAWGRGRGNTIYF.

The chain combines TRBV15 with TRBJ1-2; no clear D gene. Germline V gene sequence: CDR1 LNHNV, CDR2 YYDKDF (reference sequence). The V and J ends lost 0 bases and 1 base respectively, with 9 bases between them. This CDR3 is built from 15 residues. The CDR3 spells CATSRDLGNNYGYTF. CDR3 coding DNA: TGTGCCACCAGCAGAGATCTCGGGAATAACTATGGCTACACCTTC.